Below, 20 T cell receptor beta chains from the same sample are listed, as sequenced in a study of blood T cell repertoires in COVID-19. Repertoires were generated with immunoSEQ multiplex PCR, while TCRdb's copy carries only in-frame clones and drops some. The sample holds 200,000 to 250,000 clones; approximately 91% are singletons and the top ten take about 2.5%. What was sequenced was peripheral blood. All receptors derive from a woman in her sixties with acute or convalescent COVID-19.

This clone was counted once. CDR3 sequence: CASTLTVRANEKLFF. As DNA, the CDR3 is TGTGCCAGCACCCTGACCGTGAGGGCTAATGAAAAACTGTTTTTT. The chain uses TRBV6-5 and TRBJ1-4; no firm D call. Germline-derived CDR1 and CDR2 are MNHEY and SVGAGI. The germline V and J ends were trimmed by 7 bases and 3 bases, with 15 bases remaining between them. The CDR3 consists of 15 residues.

J is TRBJ1-1 and V is TRBV11-3; TRBD1 is a possible D gene (6 bases). Trimming took 4 bases from V and 2 from J, leaving 8 bases between them. Per the germline V gene, CDR1 is SGHNT and CDR2 is YENEEA. This CDR3 is 13 amino acids long. CDR3 in DNA: TGTGCCAGCAGCTCACAGGGCAACACTGAAGCTTTCTTT. This translates into CASSSQGNTEAFF.

The J gene is TRBJ1-1, the V gene TRBV19; 8 bases fit TRBD1. Looked up from germline, CDR1 is LNHDA and CDR2 is SQIVND (reference sequence). CDR3 length: 12 residues. With V trimmed by 6 bases and J by 3 bases, 0 bases remained unmatched. The CDR3 is CASRQGDTEAFF. The CDR3 region has the DNA TGTGCCAGTAGACAGGGGGACACTGAAGCTTTCTTT.

V usage is TRBV10-1 and J usage is TRBJ1-1; D gene ambiguous. The V gene lost 4 bases and the J gene lost 1 base, with 7 bases spanning the gap. The CDR3 sequence is 13 residues long. The germline gives CDR1 WNHNN, CDR2 SYGVQD (reference sequence). CDR3 nucleotide sequence: TGCGCCAGCAGTGTTGGCAGGAACACTGAAGCTTTCTTT. Its protein product is CASSVGRNTEAFF.

The chain is built from TRBV30 and TRBJ2-7; TRBD2 agrees at 7 bases. The germline CDR1 and CDR2 sequences are GTSNPN and SVGIG (reference sequence). The CDR3 length is 13 residues. The CDR3 DNA sequence: TGTGGGATGGACGCTAGCGGTACCTACGAGCAGTACTTC. Translated: CGMDASGTYEQYF.

Points on this clone: The junction and the germline gene differ at one end; a read error may be behind it. The sample has other DNA sequences that encode this CDR3 too. The chain uses TRBV5-1 and TRBJ2-5, with TRBD1 matching 8 bases. CDR1 and CDR2 from the germline V gene are SGHRS and YFSETQ. The CDR3 runs to 16 residues. CDR3 amino acids: CASSLGDRSQKETQYF. The CDR3 DNA is TGCGCCAGCAGTTTGGGGGACAGGTCGCAGAAAGAGACCCAGTACTTC.

CDR3 sequence reads: CASATGSYEQYF. DNA for the CDR3: TGTGCCAGCGCGACGGGGTCCTACGAGCAGTACTTC. The V and J genes are TRBV7-9 and TRBJ2-7; D possibly corresponds to TRBD2 (5 bases). Trimming took off 8 bases at V and 1 base at J, with 9 bases between the two ends. CDR1 and CDR2 from the germline V gene are SEHNR and FQNEAQ (reference sequence). CDR3 size: 12 residues.

As concerns this clone: Other DNA sequences in the sample encode the same CDR3. This chain joins TRBV7-9 and TRBJ1-5; 8 nucleotides line up with TRBD1. Per the germline V gene, CDR1 is SEHNR and CDR2 is FQNEAQ (reference sequence). This CDR3 spans 14 amino acids. With 5 bases clipped from V and 2 bases from J, the junction kept 2 bases outside the gene matches. This chain's CDR3 is CASSLTGGNQPQHF. The CDR3 nucleotides are TGTGCCAGCAGCCTGACAGGGGGCAATCAGCCCCAGCATTTT.

This clone was counted between two and nine times. V is TRBV6-2 or TRBV6-3 and J is TRBJ1-5; TRBD1 aligns across 7 bases. V was pared by 0 bases and J by 3 bases, with 8 bases of the junction left unmatched. Germline V gene data show CDR1 as MNHEY and CDR2 as SVGEGT. This CDR3 spans 17 amino acids. For the CDR3, the DNA is TGTGCCAGCAGTTACTCCCCGACAGGGAGGTTCAATCAGCCCCAGCATTTT. Translation: CASSYSPTGRFNQPQHF.

This clone was found once. The V and J genes are TRBV19 and TRBJ1-2, with TRBD1 matching 9 bases. Germline-derived CDR1 and CDR2 are LNHDA and SQIVND (reference sequence). The V and J ends lost 3 bases and 10 bases, in that order; junction bases with no gene match: 9. This CDR3 comprises 14 residues. CDR3 sequence: CASSILGQGLLYTF. Written as DNA, the CDR3 is TGTGCCAGTAGTATCCTGGGACAGGGATTACTCTACACCTTC.

The CDR3 loop reads CASSEAVQIGTNYGYTF. CDR3 nucleotide sequence: TGTGCCAGCAGTGAGGCCGTTCAAATTGGTACTAACTATGGCTACACCTTC. The chain uses TRBV25-1 and TRBJ1-2; D is ambiguous. The CDR3 is 17 amino acids. Looked up from germline, CDR1 is MGHDK and CDR2 is SYGVNS. Trimming pared 3 bases from V and 0 bases from J, leaving 17 bases between.

The V and J genes are TRBV6-5 and TRBJ1-1; D unresolved. CDR1 is MNHEY, CDR2 SVGAGI, per germline. This CDR3 is built from 16 residues. V lost 0 bases, J lost 6 bases, and 17 bases lay in between. The CDR3 DNA follows: TGTGCCAGCAGTTACTCGAGCAAACAGAAATTTCCTGAAGCTTTCTTT. It codes for CASSYSSKQKFPEAFF.

This clone has just a few counts. The CDR3 sequence is CASSSRGGLAGSPQYF. CDR3 in DNA: TGTGCCAGCAGTTCCAGGGGAGGACTAGCGGGAAGCCCACAGTACTTC. The chain links TRBV6-5 to TRBJ2-7, with 12 nucleotides matching TRBD2. This CDR3 region has 16 residues. Losses at the gene ends were 4 bases for V and 10 bases for J; bases not matched to a gene: 14. Looked up from germline, CDR1 is MNHEY and CDR2 is SVGAGI.

This rearrangement joins TRBV7-9 to TRBJ2-3; 9 nucleotides agree with TRBD2. The V segment lost 7 bases and the J segment 0 bases; nucleotides outside the gene matches: 5. Germline V gene sequence: CDR1 SEHNR, CDR2 FQNEAQ (reference sequence). The CDR3 length is 15 residues. The CDR3 DNA reads as TGTGCCAGCACTCGACTAGCGGCTAGCACAGATACGCAGTATTTT. Translated, it gives CASTRLAASTDTQYF. Together with reference TRBV7-9 and TRBJ2-3, the CDR3 gives the full variable domain: DTGVSQNPRHKITKRGQNVTFRCDPISEHNRLYWYRQTLGQGPEFLTYFQNEAQLEKSRLLSDRFSAERPKGSFSTLEIQRTEQGDSAMYLCASTRLAASTDTQYFGPGTRLTVL.

The genes are TRBV6-2 or TRBV6-3 and TRBJ2-7; possible D gene TRBD2, 5 bases. Germline V lookup: CDR1 MNHEY, CDR2 SVGEGT. V was clipped by 7 bases and J by 1 base, with 17 bases between them. The CDR3 is 15 residues long. Written as DNA, the CDR3 is TGTGCCAGCAACCCATTGGGCCTAGCATCCTACGAGCAGTACTTC. This sequence encodes CASNPLGLASYEQYF.

Here the CDR3 reads CASSITGETTYNEQFF. The CDR3 region has the DNA TGTGCCAGCAGTATCACGGGGGAGACTACCTACAATGAGCAGTTCTTC. The chain couples TRBV27 to TRBJ2-1, with D possibly matching TRBD2 (6 bases). CDR1 MNHEY and CDR2 SMNVEV come from the germline V gene (reference sequence). The length of the CDR3 is 16 residues. V lost 5 bases to trimming and J lost 2 bases, with 16 bases between them.

The chain has TRBV5-6 and TRBJ2-3, with TRBD2 as a possible D gene (5 bases). Trimming removed 3 bases at V and 6 bases at J, with 14 bases between. The CDR3 has 14 residues. Germline CDR1 and CDR2: SGHDT and YYEEEE. The CDR3 DNA follows: TGTGCCAGCAGCTCACGGTATCGCGGGGATACGCAGTATTTT. Translated: CASSSRYRGDTQYF.

This rearrangement joins TRBV15 to TRBJ1-2; TRBD1 matches at 9 bases. With V trimmed by 4 bases and J by 0 bases, 12 bases remained unmatched. Looked up from germline, CDR1 is LNHNV and CDR2 is YYDKDF (reference sequence). There are 18 residues in the CDR3. Written as DNA, the CDR3 is TGTGCCACCAGCACCGAAAGGACAGGGGCGTTTACTAACTATGGCTACACCTTC. It yields the protein CATSTERTGAFTNYGYTF.

The J gene is TRBJ1-1, the V gene TRBV27; D possibly corresponds to TRBD1 (6 bases). The germline V and J ends were trimmed by 7 bases and 1 base, with 13 bases remaining between them. The length of the CDR3 is 14 residues. Germline values: CDR1 MNHEY, CDR2 SMNVEV (reference sequence). CDR3 nucleotides: TGTGCCAGCAATAAACAGGGTAAGAACACTGAAGCTTTCTTT. Residues: CASNKQGKNTEAFF.

This clone was seen just once. The chain carries TRBV15 and TRBJ1-5, with TRBD1 matching 11 bases. The CDR3 covers 18 residues. Germline CDR1 and CDR2: LNHNV and YYDKDF (reference sequence). The V segment lost 7 bases and the J segment 2 bases; nucleotides outside the gene matches: 13. The CDR3 sequence is CATIKRTGGSRGNQPQHF. CDR3 in DNA: TGTGCCACCATAAAACGGACAGGGGGCTCTCGAGGCAATCAGCCCCAGCATTTT.